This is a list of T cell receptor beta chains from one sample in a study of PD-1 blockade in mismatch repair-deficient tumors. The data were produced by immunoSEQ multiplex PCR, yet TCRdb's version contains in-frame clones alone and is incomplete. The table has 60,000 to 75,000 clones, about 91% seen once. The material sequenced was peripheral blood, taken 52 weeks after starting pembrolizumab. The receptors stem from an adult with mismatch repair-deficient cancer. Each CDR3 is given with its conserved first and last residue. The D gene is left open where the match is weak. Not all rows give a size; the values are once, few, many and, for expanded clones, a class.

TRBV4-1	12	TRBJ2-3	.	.	CASSQVPDTQYF	TGCGCCAGCAGCCAAGTCCCGGATACGCAGTATTTT
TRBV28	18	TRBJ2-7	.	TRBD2	CASSPPDERAGGLYEQYF	TGTGCCAGCAGTCCCCCCGACGAAAGGGCGGGAGGGCTCTACGAGCAGTACTTC
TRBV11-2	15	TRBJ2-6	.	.	CASSSGGVGANVLTF	TGTGCCAGCAGCTCCGGAGGGGTCGGGGCCAACGTCCTGACTTTC
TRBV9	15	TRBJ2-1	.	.	CASGRGTLAYNEQFF	TGTGCCAGCGGAAGGGGGACACTGGCCTACAATGAGCAGTTCTTC
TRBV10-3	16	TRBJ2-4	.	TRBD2	CAISELSGGAKNIQYF	TGTGCCATCAGTGAGCTGAGCGGGGGAGCCAAAAACATTCAGTACTTC
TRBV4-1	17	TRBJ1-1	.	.	CASTTRGTSRGFTEAFF	TGCGCCAGCACCACCCGAGGGACATCCAGAGGTTTCACTGAAGCTTTCTTT
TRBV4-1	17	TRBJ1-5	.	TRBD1	CASSRRTGGPSNQPQHF	TGCGCCAGCAGCCGACGGACAGGGGGACCCTCCAATCAGCCCCAGCATTTT
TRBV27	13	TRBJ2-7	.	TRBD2	CASGLAGGYEQYF	TGTGCCAGCGGACTAGCGGGAGGGTACGAGCAGTACTTC
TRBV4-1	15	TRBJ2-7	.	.	CASSQDWGEIYEQYF	TGCGCCAGCAGCCAAGATTGGGGGGAGATCTACGAGCAGTACTTC
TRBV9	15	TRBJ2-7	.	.	CASSVGAGMSYEQYF	TGTGCCAGCAGCGTAGGGGCAGGGATGTCCTACGAGCAGTACTTC
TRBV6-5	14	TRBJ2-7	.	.	CASKRVLLSYEQYF	TGTGCCAGCAAGCGGGTTCTCCTCTCCTACGAGCAGTACTTC
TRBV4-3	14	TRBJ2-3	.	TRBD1	CASSRGQGEDTQYF	TGCGCCAGCAGTCGTGGACAGGGAGAAGATACGCAGTATTTT
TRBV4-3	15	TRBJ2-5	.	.	CASSRDLAPQETQYF	TGCGCCAGCAGCCGAGACCTAGCGCCCCAAGAGACCCAGTACTTC
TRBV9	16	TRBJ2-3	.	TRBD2	CASSVGTSRHTDTQYF	TGTGCCAGCAGCGTAGGGACTAGCAGACACACAGATACGCAGTATTTT
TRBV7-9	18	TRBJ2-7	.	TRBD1	CASSLVGGRDSLTYEQYF	TGTGCCAGCAGCTTAGTAGGGGGCCGTGACTCGCTAACCTACGAGCAGTACTTC
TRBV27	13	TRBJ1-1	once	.	CASSSGRNTEAFF	TGTGCCAGCAGTTCGGGCAGGAACACTGAAGCTTTCTTT
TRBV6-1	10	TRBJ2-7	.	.	CASSYYEQYF	TGTGCCAGCAGTTATTACGAGCAGTACTTC
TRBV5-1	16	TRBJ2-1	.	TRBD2	CASSFAALAGGSEQFF	TGCGCCAGCAGCTTTGCAGCCCTAGCGGGAGGTTCGGAGCAGTTCTTC
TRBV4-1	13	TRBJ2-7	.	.	CASSQASIYEQYF	TGCGCCAGCAGCCAAGCATCGATCTACGAGCAGTACTTC
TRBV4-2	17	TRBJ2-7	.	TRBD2	CASSQGGSGGYSYEQYF	TGTGCCAGCAGCCAAGGAGGGAGCGGGGGGTACTCCTACGAGCAGTACTTC
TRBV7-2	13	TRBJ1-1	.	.	CASSLGVGTEAFF	TGTGCCAGCAGCTTAGGGGTGGGCACTGAAGCTTTCTTT
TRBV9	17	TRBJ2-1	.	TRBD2	CASSVPEAGGSYNEQFF	TGTGCCAGCAGCGTACCCGAAGCGGGAGGCTCCTACAATGAGCAGTTCTTC
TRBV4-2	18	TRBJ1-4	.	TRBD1	CASSQLNGLTGALEKLFF	TGTGCCAGCAGCCAACTAAATGGCCTGACAGGGGCCCTTGAAAAACTGTTTTTT
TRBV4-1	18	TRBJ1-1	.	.	CASTPPADPWDGNTEAFF	TGCGCCAGCACCCCTCCGGCGGACCCGTGGGATGGTAACACTGAAGCTTTCTTT
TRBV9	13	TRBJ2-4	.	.	CASSFRQVDIQYF	TGTGCCAGCAGCTTCCGACAGGTGGACATTCAGTACTTC
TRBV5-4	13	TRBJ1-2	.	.	CASSLVTNYGYTF	TGTGCCAGCAGCTTGGTCACCAACTATGGCTACACCTTC
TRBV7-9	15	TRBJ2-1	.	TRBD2	CASSSLTSGGDEQFF	TGTGCCAGCAGCTCGCTGACTAGCGGGGGGGATGAGCAGTTCTTC
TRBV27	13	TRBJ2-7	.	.	CASSLSKLGEQYF	TGTGCCAGCAGTTTATCGAAGCTCGGGGAGCAGTACTTC
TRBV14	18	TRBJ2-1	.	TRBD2	CASSHAYRGSGKYNEQFF	TGTGCCAGCAGCCACGCCTATCGGGGGAGCGGGAAATACAATGAGCAGTTCTTC
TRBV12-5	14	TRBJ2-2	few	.	CASGPPGNTGELFF	TGTGCTAGTGGTCCCCCAGGGAACACCGGGGAGCTGTTTTTT
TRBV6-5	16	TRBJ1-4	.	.	CASSYSRRGTREKLFF	TGTGCCAGCAGTTACTCGAGACGCGGGACGCGTGAAAAACTGTTTTTT
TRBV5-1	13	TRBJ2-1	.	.	CASSFNGYNEQFF	TGCGCCAGCAGCTTCAACGGATACAATGAGCAGTTCTTC
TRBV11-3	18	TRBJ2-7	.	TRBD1	CASSLVVSGDRGKYEQYF	TGTGCCAGCAGCTTAGTAGTTAGTGGGGACAGGGGGAAATACGAGCAGTACTTC